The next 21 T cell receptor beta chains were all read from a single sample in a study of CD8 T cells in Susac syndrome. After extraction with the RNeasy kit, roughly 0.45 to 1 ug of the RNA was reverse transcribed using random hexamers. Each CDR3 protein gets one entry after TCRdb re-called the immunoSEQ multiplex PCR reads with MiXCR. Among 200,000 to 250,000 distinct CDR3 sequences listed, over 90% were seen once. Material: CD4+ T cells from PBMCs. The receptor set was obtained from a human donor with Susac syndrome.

CDR3 bases: TGCGCCAGCAGCTGGACAGGGGGCACCTACGAGCAGTACTTC. As protein: CASSWTGGTYEQYF. The chain is built from TRBV5-1 and TRBJ2-7; TRBD1 aligns across 11 bases. From germline, CDR1 is SGHRS and CDR2 YFSETQ. Trimming at V came to 3 bases and at J to 2 bases, leaving 1 base not matched to a gene. This CDR3 contains 14 residues.

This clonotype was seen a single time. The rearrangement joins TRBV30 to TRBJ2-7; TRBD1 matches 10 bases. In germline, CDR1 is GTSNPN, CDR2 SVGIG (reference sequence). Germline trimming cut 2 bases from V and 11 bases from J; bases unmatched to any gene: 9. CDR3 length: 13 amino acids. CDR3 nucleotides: TGTGCCTGGAGTCCCTCTTCCGGACAGGGGGAGTACTTC. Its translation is CAWSPSSGQGEYF.

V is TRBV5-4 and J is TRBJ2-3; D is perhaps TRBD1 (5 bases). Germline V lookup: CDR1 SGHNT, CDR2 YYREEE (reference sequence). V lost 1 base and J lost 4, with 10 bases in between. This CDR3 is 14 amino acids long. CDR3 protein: CASSLRGSPDTQYF. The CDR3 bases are TGTGCCAGCAGCTTGAGGGGATCCCCAGATACGCAGTATTTT.

This CDR3 is CASSSGLVQETQYF. CDR3 sequence (DNA): TGTGCCAGCAGCTCAGGACTAGTCCAAGAGACCCAGTACTTC. The J gene is TRBJ2-5, the V gene TRBV7-2, with 7 bases aligning to TRBD2. Germline V lookup: CDR1 SGHTA, CDR2 FQGNSA. Trimming removed 4 bases from V and 1 base from J; junction bases left unmatched: 3. The CDR3 loop spans 14 amino acids.

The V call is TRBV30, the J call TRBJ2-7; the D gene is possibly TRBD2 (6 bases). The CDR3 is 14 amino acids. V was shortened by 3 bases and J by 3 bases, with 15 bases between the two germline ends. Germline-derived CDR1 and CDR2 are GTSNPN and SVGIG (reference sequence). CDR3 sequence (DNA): TGTGCCTGGAGGACTAGGCAGGCGAACTACGAGCAGTACTTC. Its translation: CAWRTRQANYEQYF. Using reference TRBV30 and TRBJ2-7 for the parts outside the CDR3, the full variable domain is SQTIHQWPATLVQPVGSPLSLECTVEGTSNPNLYWYRQAAGRGLQLLFYSVGIGQISSEVPQNLSASRPQDRQFILSSKKLLLSDSGFYLCAWRTRQANYEQYFGPGTRLTVT.

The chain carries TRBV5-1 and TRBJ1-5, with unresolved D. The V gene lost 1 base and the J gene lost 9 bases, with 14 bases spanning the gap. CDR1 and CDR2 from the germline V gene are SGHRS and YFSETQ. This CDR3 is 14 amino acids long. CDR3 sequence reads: CASSLRAEEWPQHF. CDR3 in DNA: TGCGCCAGCAGCTTGCGGGCAGAGGAATGGCCCCAGCATTTT.

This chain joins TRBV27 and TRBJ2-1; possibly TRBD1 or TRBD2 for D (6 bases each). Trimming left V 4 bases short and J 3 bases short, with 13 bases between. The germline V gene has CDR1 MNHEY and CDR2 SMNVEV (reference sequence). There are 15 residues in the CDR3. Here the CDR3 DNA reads TGTGCCAGCAGTTCCGTAGGGGGGAACTACAATGAGCAGTTCTTC. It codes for CASSSVGGNYNEQFF.

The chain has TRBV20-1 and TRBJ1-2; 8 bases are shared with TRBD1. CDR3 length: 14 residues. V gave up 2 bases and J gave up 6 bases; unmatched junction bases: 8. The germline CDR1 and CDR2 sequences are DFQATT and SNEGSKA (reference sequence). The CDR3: CSARTPAGGDGYTF. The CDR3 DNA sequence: TGCAGTGCTAGAACCCCGGCAGGGGGCGATGGCTACACCTTC.

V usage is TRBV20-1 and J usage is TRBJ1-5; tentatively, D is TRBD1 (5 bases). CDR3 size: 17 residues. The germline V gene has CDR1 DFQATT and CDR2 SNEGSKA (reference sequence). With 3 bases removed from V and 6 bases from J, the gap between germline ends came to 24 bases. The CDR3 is CSASKANGHWGPQPQHF. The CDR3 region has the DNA TGCAGTGCTAGTAAAGCCAATGGACATTGGGGTCCTCAGCCCCAGCATTTT.

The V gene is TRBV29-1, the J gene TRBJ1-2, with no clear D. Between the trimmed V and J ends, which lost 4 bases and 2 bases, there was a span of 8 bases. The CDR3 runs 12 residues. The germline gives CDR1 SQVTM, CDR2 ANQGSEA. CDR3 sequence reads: CSVAGTNYGYTF. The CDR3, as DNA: TGCAGCGTTGCGGGTACGAACTATGGCTACACCTTC.

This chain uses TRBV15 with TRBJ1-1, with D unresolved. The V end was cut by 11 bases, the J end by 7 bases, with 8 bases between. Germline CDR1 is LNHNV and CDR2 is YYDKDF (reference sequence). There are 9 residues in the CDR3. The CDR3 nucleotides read TGTGCCTCCGGTGATGAAGCTTTCTTT. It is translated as CASGDEAFF.

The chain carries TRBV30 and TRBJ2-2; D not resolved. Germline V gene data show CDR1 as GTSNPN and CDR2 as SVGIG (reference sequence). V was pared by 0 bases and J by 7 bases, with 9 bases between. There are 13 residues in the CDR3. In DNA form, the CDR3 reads TGTGCCTGGAGTGTCAATGCCGGCGGGGAGCTGTTTTTT. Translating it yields CAWSVNAGGELFF. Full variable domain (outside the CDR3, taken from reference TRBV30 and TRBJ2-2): SQTIHQWPATLVQPVGSPLSLECTVEGTSNPNLYWYRQAAGRGLQLLFYSVGIGQISSEVPQNLSASRPQDRQFILSSKKLLLSDSGFYLCAWSVNAGGELFFGEGSRLTVL.

The CDR3 reads CAWSSPPLSGANVLTF. CDR3 nucleotide sequence: TGTGCCTGGAGCTCACCCCCCCTCTCTGGGGCCAACGTCCTGACTTTC. The chain carries TRBV30 and TRBJ2-6; D is unresolved. This CDR3 is 16 amino acids long. Trimming shortened V by 3 bases and J by 0 bases, and 12 bases separated the two germline ends. Germline values: CDR1 GTSNPN, CDR2 SVGIG (reference sequence).

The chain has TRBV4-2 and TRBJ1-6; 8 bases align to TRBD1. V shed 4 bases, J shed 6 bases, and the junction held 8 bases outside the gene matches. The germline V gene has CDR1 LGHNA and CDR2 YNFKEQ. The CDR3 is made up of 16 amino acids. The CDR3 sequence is CASSRSQGAGNSPLHF. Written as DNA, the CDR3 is TGTGCCAGCAGCCGATCGCAGGGGGCCGGTAATTCACCCCTCCACTTT.

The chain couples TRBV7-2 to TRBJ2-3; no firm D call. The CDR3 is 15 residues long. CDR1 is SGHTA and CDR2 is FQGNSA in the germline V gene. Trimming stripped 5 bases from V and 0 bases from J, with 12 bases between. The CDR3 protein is CASSPIPISTDTQYF. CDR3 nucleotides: TGTGCCAGCAGCCCTATCCCCATCAGCACAGATACGCAGTATTTT.

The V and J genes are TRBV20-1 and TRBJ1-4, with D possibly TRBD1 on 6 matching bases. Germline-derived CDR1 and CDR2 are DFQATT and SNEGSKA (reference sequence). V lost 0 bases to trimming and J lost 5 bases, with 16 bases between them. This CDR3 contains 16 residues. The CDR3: CSARDPRTVSNEKLFF. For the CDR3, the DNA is TGCAGTGCTAGAGATCCGAGGACAGTCTCAAATGAAAAACTGTTTTTT.

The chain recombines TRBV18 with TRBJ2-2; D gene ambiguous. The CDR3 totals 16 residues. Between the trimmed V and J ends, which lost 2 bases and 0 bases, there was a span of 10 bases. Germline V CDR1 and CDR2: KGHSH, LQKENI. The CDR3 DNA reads TGTGCCAGCTCACCAGGCGGCAGGACGAACACCGGGGAGCTGTTTTTT. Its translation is CASSPGGRTNTGELFF.

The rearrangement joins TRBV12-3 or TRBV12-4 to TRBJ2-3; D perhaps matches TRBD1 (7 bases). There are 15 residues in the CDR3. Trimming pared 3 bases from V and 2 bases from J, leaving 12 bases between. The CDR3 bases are TGTGCCAGCAGTTTCAGGGGGGAGGCCACAGATACGCAGTATTTT. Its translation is CASSFRGEATDTQYF.

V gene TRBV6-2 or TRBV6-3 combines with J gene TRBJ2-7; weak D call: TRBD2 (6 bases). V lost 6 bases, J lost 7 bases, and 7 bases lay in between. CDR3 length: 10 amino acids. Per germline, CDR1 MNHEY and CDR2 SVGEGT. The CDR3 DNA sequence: TGTGCCAGCAGCCGGGGGGAGCAGTACTTC. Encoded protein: CASSRGEQYF.

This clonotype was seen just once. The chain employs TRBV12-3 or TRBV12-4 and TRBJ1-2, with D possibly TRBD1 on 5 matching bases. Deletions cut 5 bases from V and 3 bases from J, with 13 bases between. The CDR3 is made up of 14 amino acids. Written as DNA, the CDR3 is TGTGCCAGCAGTCCAGGGACCCTAGACTATGGCTACACCTTC. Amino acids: CASSPGTLDYGYTF.

The CDR3 sequence is CASSLITGDEQYF. The CDR3 region has the DNA TGTGCCAGCAGCTTGATTACAGGGGACGAGCAGTACTTC. The chain has TRBV5-6 and TRBJ2-7, with 7 nucleotides matching TRBD1. V gave up 1 base and J gave up 5 bases; unmatched junction bases: 3. CDR3 size: 13 residues. The germline CDR1 and CDR2 sequences are SGHDT and YYEEEE.